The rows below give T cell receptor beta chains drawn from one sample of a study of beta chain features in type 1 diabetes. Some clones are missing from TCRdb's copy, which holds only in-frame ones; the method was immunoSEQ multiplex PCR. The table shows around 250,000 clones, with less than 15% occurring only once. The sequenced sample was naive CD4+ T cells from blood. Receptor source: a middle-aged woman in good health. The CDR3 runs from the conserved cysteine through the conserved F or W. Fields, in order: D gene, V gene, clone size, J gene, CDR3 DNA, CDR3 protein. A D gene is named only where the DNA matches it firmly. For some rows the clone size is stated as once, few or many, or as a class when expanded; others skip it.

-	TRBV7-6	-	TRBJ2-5	TGTGCCAGCAGCTTAGGAGTTAGCGCGGAGACCCAGTACTTC	CASSLGVSAETQYF
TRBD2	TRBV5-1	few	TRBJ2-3	TGCGCCAGCAGCTTAGCGGGGGAAACTAGCACAGATACGCAGTATTTT	CASSLAGETSTDTQYF
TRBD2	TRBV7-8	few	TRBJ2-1	TGTGCCAGCAGCTTTACTAGCGGGGGTCCAAACAATGAGCAGTTCTTC	CASSFTSGGPNNEQFF
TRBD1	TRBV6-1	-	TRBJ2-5	TGTGCCAGCAGTGAAAGGAGAGGGGCAGGGGGTCGTCAAGAGACCCAGTACTTC	CASSERRGAGGRQETQYF
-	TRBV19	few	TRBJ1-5	TGTGCCAGTCGGCGGGCAGGGGATTATAGCAATCAGCCCCAGCATTTT	CASRRAGDYSNQPQHF
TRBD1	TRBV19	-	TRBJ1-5	TGTGCCAGTATCCCACGGTACGGACAGGGAGTTTTTCAGCCCCAGCATTTT	CASIPRYGQGVFQPQHF
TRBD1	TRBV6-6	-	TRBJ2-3	TGTGCCAGCAACGACAGGGGATCATCACCCACAGATACGCAGTATTTT	CASNDRGSSPTDTQYF
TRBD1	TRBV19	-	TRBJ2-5	TGTGCCAGTATCCCAGGGGGCGGGGAGACCCAGTACTTC	CASIPGGGETQYF
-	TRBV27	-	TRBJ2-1	TGTGCCAGCAGTTTTCTATCCGACGGGAATGAGCAGTTCTTC	CASSFLSDGNEQFF
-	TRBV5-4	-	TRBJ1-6	TGTGCCAGCAGCTTGGACTGGACAGCCAATTCACCCCTCCACTTT	CASSLDWTANSPLHF
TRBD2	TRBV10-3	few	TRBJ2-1	TGTGCCATCACTCCTACTAGCGGGGGGCACCGCTCCTACAATGAGCAGTTCTTC	CAITPTSGGHRSYNEQFF
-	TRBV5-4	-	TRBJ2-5	TGTGCCAGCAGCTTGGTCCAGGGTCAAGAGACCCAGTACTTC	CASSLVQGQETQYF
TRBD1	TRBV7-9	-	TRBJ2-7	TGTGCCAGCAGCGCAGGGACAGGGGGCAGCCAGTACTTC	CASSAGTGGSQYF
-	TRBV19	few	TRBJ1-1	TGTGCTTCTTCTTCGGTCGGCGGAACTGAAGCTTTCTTT	CASSSVGGTEAFF
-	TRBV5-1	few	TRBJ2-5	TGCGCCAGCAGCTTGCAGACACCCCAAGAGACCCAGTACTTC	CASSLQTPQETQYF
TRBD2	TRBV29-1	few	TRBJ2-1	TGCAGCGTCGGGGGACTAGCGGGGAATGAGCAGTTCTTC	CSVGGLAGNEQFF
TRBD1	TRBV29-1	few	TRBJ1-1	TGCAGCGTTACACTCGTAGGGGGCCCCACTGAAGCTTTCTTT	CSVTLVGGPTEAFF
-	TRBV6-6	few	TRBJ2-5	TGTGCCAGCAGAGTACAGGCCGCGCAAGAGACCCAGTACTTC	CASRVQAAQETQYF
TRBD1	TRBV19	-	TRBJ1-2	TGTGCCAGTAGGCGGACAGGGAGTCCAGAAAACTATGGCTACACCTTC	CASRRTGSPENYGYTF
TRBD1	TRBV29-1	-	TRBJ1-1	TGCAGCGTTGAAACCCCCAGGGGGGCTTTCTTT	CSVETPRGAFF
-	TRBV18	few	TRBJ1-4	TGTGCCAGCTCACCAAACCCCCAGGGGAATGAAAAACTGTTTTTT	CASSPNPQGNEKLFF
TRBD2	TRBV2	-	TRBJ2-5	TGTGCCAGTCAGTTACGGATAGCGGGGAGCCAAGAGACCCAGTACTTC	CASQLRIAGSQETQYF
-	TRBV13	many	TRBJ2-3	TGTGCCAGCAGACAAACCCAGGCGGATACGCAGTATTTT	CASRQTQADTQYF
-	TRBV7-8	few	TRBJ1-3	TGTGCCAGCAGCTTAAATTATGGCGGCTCTGGAAACACCATATATTTT	CASSLNYGGSGNTIYF
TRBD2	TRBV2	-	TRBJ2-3	TGTGCCAGCAGGCGGACTAGCGGGGGGGCGGGCACAGATACGCAGTATTTT	CASRRTSGGAGTDTQYF
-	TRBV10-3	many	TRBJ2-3	TGTGCCATCAGTGAGTCCGAGGGCACAGATACGCAGTATTTT	CAISESEGTDTQYF
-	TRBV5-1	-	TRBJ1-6	TGCGCCAGCAGCTTGCTCTCCGGTAGTGATTCACCCCTCCACTTT	CASSLLSGSDSPLHF
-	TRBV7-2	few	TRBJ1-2	TGTGCCAGCAGCTTAGCGGCGGGTGCTTTTGGCTACACCTTC	CASSLAAGAFGYTF
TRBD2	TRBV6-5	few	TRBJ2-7	TGTGCCAGCAGTTACTCGAGCGGGACGGCCTACGAGCAGTACTTC	CASSYSSGTAYEQYF
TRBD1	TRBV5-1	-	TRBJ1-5	TGCGCCAGCAGCTTGGGGGGACAGGGGGGCAATCAGCCCCAGCATTTT	CASSLGGQGGNQPQHF
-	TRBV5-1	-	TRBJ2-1	TGCGCCAGCACCTTGTCCAGGATGTACAATGAGCAGTTCTTC	CASTLSRMYNEQFF
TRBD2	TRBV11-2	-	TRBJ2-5	TGTGCCAGCAGCCGGACTAGCGCGGAAGAGACCCAGTACTTC	CASSRTSAEETQYF
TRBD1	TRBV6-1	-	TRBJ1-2	TGTGCCAGCAGAACAGGGGATGGCCGCTATGGCTACACCTTC	CASRTGDGRYGYTF
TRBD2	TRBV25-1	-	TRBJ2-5	TGTGCCAGCGCCCCTGGGTGGCTAGCGGGGGAGGAGACCCAGTACTTC	CASAPGWLAGEETQYF
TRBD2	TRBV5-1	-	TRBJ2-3	TGCGCCAGCAGCGGGACTAGCGGGGGAAGCACAGATACGCAGTATTTT	CASSGTSGGSTDTQYF
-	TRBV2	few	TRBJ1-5	TGTGCCAGCAGTGCCAGAAGCAATCAGCCCCAGCATTTT	CASSARSNQPQHF
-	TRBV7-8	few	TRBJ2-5	TGTGCCAGCAGCCGTAACTACGTGACCCAGTACTTC	CASSRNYVTQYF
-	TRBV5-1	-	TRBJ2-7	TGCGCCAGCAGCTTGGTAGAGGGCATCGTGGGGGAGCAGTACTTC	CASSLVEGIVGEQYF
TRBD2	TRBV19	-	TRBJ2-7	TGTGCCAGTAGTGAGCCGGGGGGAGTCCGCTACGAGCAGTACTTC	CASSEPGGVRYEQYF
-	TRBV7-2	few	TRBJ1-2	TGTGCCAGCAGCCTAACGACAAGTTCTAACTATGGCTACACCTTC	CASSLTTSSNYGYTF
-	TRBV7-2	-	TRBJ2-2	TGTGCCAGCAGCCTACAGGTCACCGGGGAGCTGTTTTTT	CASSLQVTGELFF
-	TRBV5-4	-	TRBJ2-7	TGTGCCAGCAGCTTCGGAGCCTCCTACGAGCAGTACTTC	CASSFGASYEQYF
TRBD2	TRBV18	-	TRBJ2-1	TGTGCCAGCTCACCACCAGGGCTAGCGGGTCCCCGATGGAACAATGAGCAGTTCTTC	CASSPPGLAGPRWNNEQFF
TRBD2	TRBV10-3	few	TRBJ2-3	TGTGCCACCAACCTAGCGGGGGGCGATACGCAGTATTTT	CATNLAGGDTQYF
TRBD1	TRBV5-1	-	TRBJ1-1	TGCGCCAGCAGCTTCACAGGGGAGTCAGGGGCTTTCTTT	CASSFTGESGAFF
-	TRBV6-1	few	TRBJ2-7	TGTGCCAGCAGTTCAGGGGCGGTCTACGAGCAGTACTTC	CASSSGAVYEQYF
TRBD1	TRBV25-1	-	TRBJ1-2	TGTGCCAGCAGTGAATCGGGACAGGGGGCGTCCAATGGCTACACCTTC	CASSESGQGASNGYTF
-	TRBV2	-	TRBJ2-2	TGTGCCAGCCAAGGGGGGGCCTCGCCCGGGGAGCTGTTTTTT	CASQGGASPGELFF
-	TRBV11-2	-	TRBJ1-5	TGTGCCAGCAGCTTAACCGAACTTCAGCCCCAGCATTTT	CASSLTELQPQHF
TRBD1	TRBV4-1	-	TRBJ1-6	TGCGCCAGCAGCCAATACGACAGGGTCAGCTCACCCCTCCACTTT	CASSQYDRVSSPLHF
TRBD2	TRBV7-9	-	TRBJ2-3	TGTGCCAGCAGCTTACTAGCGGGGGTCCTAGATACGCAGTATTTT	CASSLLAGVLDTQYF
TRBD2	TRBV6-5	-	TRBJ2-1	TGTGCCACAAAGACTAGCGGGGGGTACAATGAGCAGTTCTTC	CATKTSGGYNEQFF
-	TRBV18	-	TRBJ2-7	TGTGCCAGCTCAGGGGGCCCGCAGTACGAGCAGTACTTC	CASSGGPQYEQYF
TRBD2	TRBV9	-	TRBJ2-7	TGTGCCAGCAGCGTCAGTGTCGGGGGGGCAGCTACCTACGAGCAGTACTTC	CASSVSVGGAATYEQYF
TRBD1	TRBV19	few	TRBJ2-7	TGTGCCAGTAGTTGGGGGACAGGGGCCGATGAGCAGTACTTC	CASSWGTGADEQYF
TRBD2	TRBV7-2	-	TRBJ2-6	TGTGCCAGCAGCACCTGGGGGGGAAGAAAGTTATCTGGGGCCAACGTCCTGACTTTC	CASSTWGGRKLSGANVLTF
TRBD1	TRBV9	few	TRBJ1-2	TGTGCCAGCAGCGTAGGACCCGGGACAGGGTCTGGCTACACCTTC	CASSVGPGTGSGYTF
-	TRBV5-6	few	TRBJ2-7	TGTGCCAGCAGCTTACAGGAGATTTTTGGCGAGCAGTACTTC	CASSLQEIFGEQYF
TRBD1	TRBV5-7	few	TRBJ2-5	TGTGCCAGCAGCTACCATAGGGGGCCCGAAGAGACCCAGTACTTC	CASSYHRGPEETQYF
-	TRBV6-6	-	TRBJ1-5	TGTGCCAGCAGTCGGACGGGGGGCAATCAGCCCCAGCATTTT	CASSRTGGNQPQHF